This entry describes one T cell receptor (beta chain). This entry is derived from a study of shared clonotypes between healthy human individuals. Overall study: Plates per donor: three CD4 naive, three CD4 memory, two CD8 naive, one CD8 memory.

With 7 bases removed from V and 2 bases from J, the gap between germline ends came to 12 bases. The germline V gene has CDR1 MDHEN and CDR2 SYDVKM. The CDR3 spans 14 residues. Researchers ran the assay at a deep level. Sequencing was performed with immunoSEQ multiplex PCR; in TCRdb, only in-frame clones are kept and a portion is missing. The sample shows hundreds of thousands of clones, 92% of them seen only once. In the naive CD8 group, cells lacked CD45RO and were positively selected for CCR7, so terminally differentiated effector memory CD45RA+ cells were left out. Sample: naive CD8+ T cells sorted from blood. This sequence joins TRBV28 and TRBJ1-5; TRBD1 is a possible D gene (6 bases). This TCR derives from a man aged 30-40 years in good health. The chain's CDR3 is CASKGGRRNQPQHF. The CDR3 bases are TGTGCCAGCAAGGGGGGACGGCGCAATCAGCCCCAGCATTTT.